This TCR beta chain was captured by sequencing in a study of blood T cell repertoires in COVID-19. For the study at large: PBMCs, B-cell-depleted T cells, or T cells provided the cDNA or gDNA that made up the material.

This table comes from immunoSEQ multiplex PCR, and its TCRdb copy is limited to in-frame clones, with some not included. The sample contains 250,000 to 400,000 clones, roughly nine tenths of which appear only once. The CDR3 loop spans 13 amino acids. Germline assignment: CDR1 SGHRS and CDR2 YFSETQ. Losses at the gene ends were 7 bases for V and 1 base for J; bases not matched to a gene: 3. The J gene is TRBJ2-5, the V gene TRBV5-1; 8 bases align to TRBD2. What was sequenced was PBMCs or T cells enriched from blood (not recorded which). The TCR was taken from a man in his fifties or sixties who had recovered from COVID-19. The CDR3 loop is CASASGPQETQYF. The CDR3 nucleotides are TGCGCCAGCGCTAGCGGGCCCCAAGAGACCCAGTACTTC. The full variable domain, in which reference TRBV5-1 and TRBJ2-5 provide the parts outside the CDR3, is KAGVTQTPRYLIKTRGQQVTLSCSPISGHRSVSWYQQTPGQGLQFLFEYFSETQRNKGNFPGRFSGRQFSNSRSEMNVSTLELGDSALYLCASASGPQETQYFGPGTRLLVL.